Below are 4 T cell receptor beta chains sequenced from a single sample in a study of T cells after yellow fever vaccination (dated by TCRdb to between 2018 and 2021). Per the publication, the treatment or condition label means: live attenuated yellow fever vaccine strain. The library was obtained by 5' RACE. The run used an Illumina HiSeq 2500. TCRdb trimmed the raw reads at Q25, called clones with MiXCR and kept productive beta chains. Each entry merges the rows of one CDR3 protein and shows their most common DNA and genes. This sample holds roughly 150,000 distinct CDR3 sequences; around 7.3% were observed only once. The ten largest make up approximately 2.4% of the sample. The input for sequencing was CD4+ T cells sorted from PBMCs, taken 5 days after the first yellow fever vaccination. The receptors were sampled from a man aged 18 to 29 who received the YFV17D yellow fever vaccine.

This clonotype was recorded at least ten times. This chain joins TRBV11-2 and TRBJ2-3, with 7 bases lining up with TRBD2. Looked up from germline, CDR1 is SGHAT and CDR2 is FQNNGV. This CDR3 has 21 residues. V was pared by 3 bases and J by 3 bases, with 24 bases of the junction left unmatched. CDR3 sequence reads: CASSFERLKWVGRGRTDTQYF. CDR3 DNA sequence: TGTGCCAGCAGCTTCGAGCGTCTTAAGTGGGTTGGGCGGGGGAGAACAGATACGCAGTATTTT.

This clonotype was recorded at least ten times. The rearrangement links TRBV6-5 to TRBJ2-5, with TRBD1 identical over 7 bases. The V gene's germline CDR1 is MNHEY and CDR2 SVGAGI. With V trimmed by 6 bases and J by 3 bases, 16 bases remained unmatched. CDR3 length equals 17 residues. The CDR3 reads CASRAILQGLGEETQYF. For the CDR3, the DNA is TGTGCCAGCAGAGCCATTTTACAGGGGCTTGGGGAAGAGACCCAGTACTTC.

The chain combines TRBV7-6 with TRBJ1-4; D unclear. V was clipped by 5 bases and J by 8 bases, with 18 bases between them. Germline V gene lookup returns CDR1 SGHVS and CDR2 FNYEAQ. CDR3 length equals 15 residues. The CDR3 spells CASSTSGIRGEKLFF. CDR3 DNA sequence: TGTGCCAGCAGCACATCGGGGATACGAGGGGAAAAACTGTTTTTT.

The CDR3, as DNA: TGTGCCAGCAGCCAAGATCGTGTGGGCTCTGGGGCCAACGTCCTGACTTTC. It translates to CASSQDRVGSGANVLTF. The gene calls are TRBV4-2 and TRBJ2-6; no reliable D call. V was pared by 0 bases and J by 0 bases, with 9 bases between. The length of the CDR3 is 17 residues. Germline CDR1 reads LGHNA; CDR2 reads YNFKEQ.